These T cell receptor beta chains were read from a single sample in a study of blood T cell repertoires in COVID-19. TCRdb keeps only in-frame clones here, not all; method: immunoSEQ multiplex PCR. The table shows hundreds of thousands of clones, with 85% occurring only once. The sequencing sample was made of PBMCs or T cells enriched from blood (not recorded which). These receptors were taken from a middle-aged man who had recovered from COVID-19. CDR3s include the opening cysteine and the closing phenylalanine or tryptophan. D genes are given only for firm matches. The size of a clone is reported for some rows only, either as once, few or many, or as a class for expanded clones.

clone_size	cdr3_length	v_call	d_call	j_call	cdr3_nt	cdr3_aa
-	15	TRBV7-8	-	TRBJ2-7	TGTGCCAGCAGCCTGCGCTGGACGGGATTGGGTGAGCAGTACTTC	CASSLRWTGLGEQYF
-	15	TRBV9	TRBD1	TRBJ2-5	TGTGCCAGCAGCGTAGTAGGGGGCCCCTCAGATACCCAGTACTTC	CASSVVGGPSDTQYF
-	15	TRBV28	TRBD1	TRBJ1-5	TGTGCCAGCAGTTCGGGACAGGGGGACAATCAGCCCCAGCATTTT	CASSSGQGDNQPQHF
-	16	TRBV6-5	-	TRBJ1-5	TGTGCCAGCAGTTGGCAACAGGGTTATAGCAATCAGCCCCAGCATTTT	CASSWQQGYSNQPQHF
-	15	TRBV7-3	-	TRBJ2-7	TGTGCCAGCAGCTTAGTTACAGCCAAGCCCTACGAGCAGTACTTC	CASSLVTAKPYEQYF
-	15	TRBV5-1	TRBD2	TRBJ2-2	TGCGCCAGCAGCCGGGGAGGGCCCGGCGCCGGGGAGCTGTTTTTT	CASSRGGPGAGELFF
few	15	TRBV5-1	-	TRBJ1-6	TGCGCCAGCAGCTTAAGCCAGGGAAGTAATTCACCCCTCCACTTT	CASSLSQGSNSPLHF
-	16	TRBV7-9	-	TRBJ2-1	TGTGCCAGCAGCCCCCTTACAGGGACCTCCTACAATGAGCAGTTCTTC	CASSPLTGTSYNEQFF
-	16	TRBV4-2	-	TRBJ1-4	TGTGCCAGCAGCCAAGATCAGCCAGTCACAGGAGAAAAACTGTTTTTT	CASSQDQPVTGEKLFF
-	14	TRBV15	TRBD1	TRBJ2-7	TGTGCCACCAGCAGTTCGGACAGGGTCTACGAGCAGTACTTC	CATSSSDRVYEQYF
few	13	TRBV4-1	TRBD1	TRBJ1-2	TGCGCCAGCAGCCAGAACAGGGGTAGTGGCTACACCTTC	CASSQNRGSGYTF
few	15	TRBV3-1/TRBV3-2	-	TRBJ1-2	TGTGCCAGCAGCCCATTAGCCGAAGCTAACTATGGCTACACCTTC	CASSPLAEANYGYTF
-	15	TRBV24-1	TRBD1	TRBJ2-1	TGTGCCATTTCGAGGACAGGGGGCTCCTACAATGAGCAGTTCTTC	CAISRTGGSYNEQFF
-	17	TRBV13	TRBD2	TRBJ2-1	TGTGCCAGCAGCTTCTCGGCTAGCGGAGAGTTACACAATGAGCAGTTCTTC	CASSFSASGELHNEQFF
-	16	TRBV5-1	TRBD2	TRBJ2-3	TGCGCCAGCAGCTTACTAGCGGGAGGGCCCATAGATACGCAGTATTTT	CASSLLAGGPIDTQYF
-	15	TRBV6-5	TRBD1	TRBJ2-7	TGTGCCAGCAGTCCTTTGGACAGGTTCTCCTACGAGCAGTACTTC	CASSPLDRFSYEQYF
-	15	TRBV27	TRBD2	TRBJ2-1	TGTGCCAGCAGCCAGGATAGCGGGACCTACAATGAGCAGTTCTTC	CASSQDSGTYNEQFF
-	15	TRBV6-1	-	TRBJ1-3	TGTGCCAGCAGTGAAACAGGTCGTATTGGAAACACCATATATTTT	CASSETGRIGNTIYF
-	16	TRBV4-2	TRBD2	TRBJ2-7	TGTGCCAGCAGCCAAGATTTTGTGCGGGAGCCCTACGAGCAGTACTTC	CASSQDFVREPYEQYF
-	14	TRBV5-1	TRBD1	TRBJ2-5	TGCGCCAGCAGCGGGACAGGGCGGAGGGAGACCCAGTACTTC	CASSGTGRRETQYF
-	13	TRBV5-6	-	TRBJ1-1	TGTGCCAGCAGCTTGTTGAGTAGCACTGAAGCTTTCTTT	CASSLLSSTEAFF
-	14	TRBV10-2	-	TRBJ2-7	TGCGCCAGCAGTGAAGGACAGCGCTCCTACGAGCAGTACTTC	CASSEGQRSYEQYF
-	15	TRBV5-4	TRBD2	TRBJ2-5	TGTGCCAGCAGCTTGACTAGCGGAGTTCAGGAGACCCAGTACTTC	CASSLTSGVQETQYF
once	15	TRBV28	TRBD1	TRBJ2-7	TGTGCCAGCAGACGGACAGGGGGCGAATCCTACGAGCAGTACTTC	CASRRTGGESYEQYF
once	18	TRBV6-2/TRBV6-3	TRBD1	TRBJ1-5	TGTGCCAGCAGTTACCCCCGACAGGGGTGGGGTAGCAATCAGCCCCAGCATTTT	CASSYPRQGWGSNQPQHF
many	14	TRBV24-1	-	TRBJ2-5	TGTGCCACCAGTGATTTTAGAGGGGGAGAGACCCAGTACTTC	CATSDFRGGETQYF
-	15	TRBV5-6	-	TRBJ2-7	TGTGCCAGCAGCTTGTATCGATTAGTACGCTACGAGCAGTACTTC	CASSLYRLVRYEQYF
-	15	TRBV7-2	-	TRBJ2-7	TGTGCCAGCAGCTCTGGACTGGGGAGATTCTACGAGCAGTACTTC	CASSSGLGRFYEQYF
-	17	TRBV4-1	-	TRBJ2-2	TGCGCCAGCAGCCAAGATTTTCGACAGGGAGGCACCGGGGAGCTGTTTTTT	CASSQDFRQGGTGELFF
-	17	TRBV30	TRBD1	TRBJ1-5	TGTGCCTGGAGTGGGAGGGCAGGACAGGGATTAAATCAGCCCCAGCATTTT	CAWSGRAGQGLNQPQHF
-	16	TRBV6-1	TRBD1	TRBJ1-2	TGTGCCAGCAGTGGAAGCGAGGGACAGACAAACTATGGCTACACCTTC	CASSGSEGQTNYGYTF
-	16	TRBV19	-	TRBJ1-2	TGTGCCAGTAGTATTTTCGGGGGGACATCTAACTATGGCTACACCTTC	CASSIFGGTSNYGYTF
-	16	TRBV19	TRBD1	TRBJ2-2	TGTGCCAGTAGTATAGCGGACAGGGGAAGCACCGGGGAGCTGTTTTTT	CASSIADRGSTGELFF
-	12	TRBV30	-	TRBJ2-1	TGTGCCTGGAGTCCCCGGGGCAATGAGCAGTTCTTC	CAWSPRGNEQFF